What follows are 4 T cell receptor beta chains derived from one specimen sequenced in a study of blood T cell repertoires in COVID-19. TCRdb's copy holds only in-frame clones and misses some; the assay was immunoSEQ multiplex PCR. The data contain around 160,000 clones, around four fifths of them singletons. Sequenced: peripheral blood. These receptors were taken from a human donor in a cohort sampled during active COVID-19.

The table lists this clone with a few counts. The chain uses TRBV6-2 or TRBV6-3 and TRBJ2-7, with D possibly being TRBD2 (5 bases). The CDR3 covers 15 residues. V lost 4 bases to trimming and J lost 3 bases, with 16 bases between them. Germline V gene data show CDR1 as MNHEY and CDR2 as SVGEGT. Here the CDR3 DNA reads TGTGCCAGCAGTTCCCGGGAAGAGGTCCACTACGAGCAGTACTTC. Residues: CASSSREEVHYEQYF.

CDR3 sequence: CASSYLQGNTEAFF. In DNA form, the CDR3 reads TGTGCCAGCAGTTACCTACAGGGGAACACTGAAGCTTTCTTT. The chain recombines TRBV6-5 with TRBJ1-1; a weak D match, TRBD1 (6 bases). V was cut by 2 bases and J by 1 base, with 8 bases left in between. Germline V gene lookup returns CDR1 MNHEY and CDR2 SVGAGI. The CDR3 has 14 residues.

This sequence joins TRBV4-3 and TRBJ2-2; 10 bases match TRBD1. The CDR3 totals 15 residues. V lost 6 bases, J lost 2 bases, and 3 bases stayed unmatched. CDR1 and CDR2 from the germline V gene are LGHNA and YSLEER. The DNA of the CDR3 is TGCGCCAGCAGGCGGGACAGGGGTAACACCGGGGAGCTGTTTTTT. Translating it yields CASRRDRGNTGELFF.

The rearrangement uses TRBV4-2 and TRBJ1-1; no reliable D call. CDR1 and CDR2 (germline): LGHNA, YNFKEQ. The CDR3 contains 11 residues. V was shortened by 4 bases and J by 7 bases, with 7 bases between the two germline ends. This chain's CDR3 is CASSPGGEAFF. The DNA for the CDR3 is TGTGCCAGCAGCCCTGGAGGTGAAGCTTTCTTT.